This T cell receptor (beta chain) was captured in a study of CD8+CD57+ T cells in acquired aplastic anemia. Patients who underwent sequencing had shown CD8+CD57+ cell expansion by flow cytometry. Trimming shortened V by 1 base and J by 4 bases, and 11 bases separated the two germline ends. Germline CDR1 SGHTA, CDR2 FQGNSA. CDR3 length: 14 residues. Genomic DNA, the template, was used for profiling of the TCR beta VDJ and CDR3. TCRdb ran MiXCR on the reads and lists one entry per CDR3 protein. The sample has approximately 95,000 distinct CDR3 sequences; roughly two thirds are singletons. This chain uses TRBV7-2 with TRBJ2-7, with D unresolved. This receptor was taken from a human donor with aplastic anemia. The source material was sorted CD4+, CD8+, or CD8+CD57+ T cells (not recorded which) from PBMCs. CDR3 nucleotide sequence: TGTGCCAGCAGCTTAGGAAGTTTAGATTACGAGCAGTACTTC. Its translation is CASSLGSLDYEQYF.